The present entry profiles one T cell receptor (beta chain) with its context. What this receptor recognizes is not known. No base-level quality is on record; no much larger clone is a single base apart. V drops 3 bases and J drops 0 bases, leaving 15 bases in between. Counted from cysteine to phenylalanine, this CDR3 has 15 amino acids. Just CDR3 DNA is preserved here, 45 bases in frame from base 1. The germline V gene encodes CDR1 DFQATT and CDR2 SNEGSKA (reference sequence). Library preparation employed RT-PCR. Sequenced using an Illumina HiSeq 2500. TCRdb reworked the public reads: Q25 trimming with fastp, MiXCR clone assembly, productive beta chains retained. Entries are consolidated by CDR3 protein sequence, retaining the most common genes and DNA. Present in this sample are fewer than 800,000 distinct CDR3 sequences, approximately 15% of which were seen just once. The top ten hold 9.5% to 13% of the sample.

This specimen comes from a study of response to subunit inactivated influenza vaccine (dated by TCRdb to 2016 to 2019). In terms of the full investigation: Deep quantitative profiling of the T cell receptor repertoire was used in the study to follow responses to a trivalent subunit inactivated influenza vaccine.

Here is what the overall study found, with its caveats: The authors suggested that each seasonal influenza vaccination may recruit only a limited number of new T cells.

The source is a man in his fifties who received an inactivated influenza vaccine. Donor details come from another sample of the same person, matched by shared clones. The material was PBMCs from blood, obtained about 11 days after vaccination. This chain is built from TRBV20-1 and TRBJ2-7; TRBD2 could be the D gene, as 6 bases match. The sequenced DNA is TGCAGTGCTAGTAGTCTCCAGCGGGTCTCCTACGAGCAGTACTTC. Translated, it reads CSASSLQRVSYEQYF.